This T cell receptor (beta chain) was identified during a study of lymphopenia after photon versus proton radiotherapy. The germline V and J ends were trimmed by 2 bases and 0 bases, with 5 bases remaining between them. The CDR3 has 13 residues. Germline V gene sequence: CDR1 GTSNPN, CDR2 SVGIG (reference sequence). Study conclusions and caveats: Photon-treated patients lost naive T cells and TCR diversity; proton-treated stayed stable. In patients who died, overall survival fell as post-nadir TCR diversity dropped more. After the lymphocyte nadir, photon-treated repertoires showed oligoclonal expansion, especially of CD8+ Temra cells.

With respect to this clone: What it binds is unknown.

Profiled with immunoSEQ multiplex PCR; TCRdb holds only in-frame clones, not every one. In the table there are 150,000 to 200,000 clones, around 85% of which are singletons. This TCR was sampled from a man aged 50-60 years with gastric cancer. The sequencing here drew on peripheral blood, taken from a patient treated with photon-based radiotherapy. This chain connects TRBV30 to TRBJ1-5, with no clear D. In nucleotides, the CDR3 is TGTGCCTGGAGTCGCGGTAGCAATCAGCCCCAGCATTTT. It yields the protein CAWSRGSNQPQHF.